These T cell receptor beta chains were read from a single sample in a study of CXCR3-negative and CXCR3-positive naive CD8 T cells. TCRdb reanalyzed the 5' RACE reads, giving one entry per CDR3 protein sequence and no DNA. The table gives roughly 8,700 distinct CDR3 sequences; the top ten clones make up approximately 2% of it. The sample consisted of naive CXCR3- CD8+ T cells from blood. These receptors were obtained from a human donor in good health. Some clones in this sample may be carry-over from other donors' samples. CDR3s include the opening cysteine and the closing phenylalanine or tryptophan. Each record gives: J gene, clone size, V gene, CDR3 protein. Clone size appears in some rows only: once, few, many, or a class for an expanded clone.

TRBJ1-4 medium-sized TRBV7-9 CASSPEQGVNEKLFF
TRBJ2-7 medium-sized TRBV20-1 CSALMGLAGEYFFEQYF
TRBJ2-1 NA TRBV2 CASSDGGGADEQFF
TRBJ2-1 medium-sized TRBV10-3 CAISESKGIYNEQFF
TRBJ1-4 NA TRBV15 CATSTDYEKLFF
TRBJ2-7 medium-sized TRBV5-1 CASSPYLDSSYEQYF
TRBJ1-2 medium-sized TRBV20-1 CSATSTANYGYTF
TRBJ2-1 NA TRBV27 CASSLTGTGGIFRNEQFF
TRBJ2-5 medium-sized TRBV14 CASSQPSAETQYF
TRBJ1-1 medium-sized TRBV29-1 CSARTGWTEAFF
TRBJ2-1 medium-sized TRBV29-1 CSVLRVNSYNEQFF
TRBJ2-1 medium-sized TRBV5-4 CASSLVSGVRYNEQFF
TRBJ2-1 NA TRBV27 CASSSVNPYNEQFF
TRBJ2-1 NA TRBV7-2 CASSLAGGLAVGVSYNEQFF
TRBJ2-1 medium-sized TRBV3-1 CASSQADSSYNEQFF